Each of the 8 T cell receptor beta chains below was sequenced from the same sample in a study of human T cells and chemical hapten exposure. The time point here: patch test 1, 2 weeks after DPC sensitization. Treatment denoted: therapeutic diphenylcyclopropenone sensitization with weekly scalp DPC. Each CDR3 protein is one row after TCRdb ran MiXCR on the RACE reads. This sample yields 180,000 or so distinct CDR3 sequences, of which 20% to 25% are seen a single time; about 6.7% belongs to the top ten. The source material was whole blood, sampled in connection with sensitization to the hapten diphenylcyclopropenone (DPC). The receptors were sampled from a woman in her fifties or sixties with alopecia areata. Some clones in this sample may be carry-over from other donors' samples.

In this sample, this clonotype turned up a few times. This chain joins TRBV29-1 and TRBJ2-1; D unresolved. Trimming took 2 bases from V and 4 from J, leaving 9 bases between them. CDR1 SQVTM and CDR2 ANQGSEA come from the germline V gene. The CDR3 has 13 residues. The CDR3: CSVEFPGYNEQFF. CDR3 DNA sequence: TGCAGCGTTGAATTCCCCGGATACAATGAGCAGTTCTTC.

The chain uses TRBV12-3 or TRBV12-4 and TRBJ1-2; TRBD1 is a possible D gene (5 bases). The CDR3 covers 13 residues. V was trimmed by 3 bases and J by 5 bases, leaving 10 bases between them. CDR3 amino acids: CASSLGEMYGYTF. CDR3 coding DNA: TGTGCCAGCAGTTTGGGGGAAATGTATGGCTACACCTTC.

This clonotype has just a few counts. The V and J genes are TRBV10-3 and TRBJ2-3, with D unresolved. Germline lookup yields CDR1 ENHRY and CDR2 SYGVKD. The CDR3 totals 17 residues. V was shortened by 4 bases and J by 0 bases, with 17 bases between the two germline ends. CDR3 nucleotides: TGTGCCATCAGTGGGTCTGCGACAACCCGTAGCACAGATACGCAGTATTTT. Its translation: CAISGSATTRSTDTQYF.

There are a few counts of this clonotype. This chain links TRBV5-1 with TRBJ1-2; D gene ambiguous. The CDR3 spans 13 residues. Germline V gives CDR1 SGHRS, CDR2 YFSETQ. V gave up 4 bases and J gave up 7 bases, with 14 bases separating them. CDR3 region: CASSAEVISGYTF. CDR3 in DNA: TGCGCCAGCAGCGCAGAGGTGATCAGTGGCTACACCTTC.

The chain joins TRBV3-1 to TRBJ2-7, with TRBD2 matching over 7 bases. J gave up 5 bases and V 1 base, and 5 bases lay outside the gene matches. The germline gives CDR1 LGHDT, CDR2 YNNKEL (reference sequence). The CDR3 is 14 amino acids. Here the CDR3 DNA reads TGTGCCAGCAGCCAAGGCGGGGGAGACCACGAGCAGTACTTC. Translated: CASSQGGGDHEQYF.

This clonotype occurred a few times. J is TRBJ2-3 and V is TRBV2; unclear D gene. This CDR3 region has 15 residues. V shed 7 bases and J shed 1 base, with 15 bases lying between them. Germline V gene lookup returns CDR1 SNHLY and CDR2 FYNNEI. The CDR3 DNA sequence: TGTGCCAGCACACGTGGGGAAAGGGGCACAGATACGCAGTATTTT. This gives the protein CASTRGERGTDTQYF. Drawing the rest from reference TRBV2 and TRBJ2-3, the complete variable domain is EPEVTQTPSHQVTQMGQEVILRCVPISNHLYFYWYRQILGQKVEFLVSFYNNEISEKSEIFDDQFSVERPDGSNFTLKIRSTKLEDSAMYFCASTRGERGTDTQYFGPGTRLTVL.

This clonotype was seen more than once but under ten times. The V call is TRBV5-1, the J call TRBJ2-1, with 11 bases aligning to TRBD2. V was pared by 0 bases and J by 9 bases, with 5 bases of the junction left unmatched. The germline V gene encodes CDR1 SGHRS and CDR2 YFSETQ. This CDR3 contains 15 residues. The CDR3 sequence: CASSLEGTSGSEQFF. The CDR3 bases are TGCGCCAGCAGCTTGGAAGGGACTAGCGGAAGTGAGCAGTTCTTC.

This clonotype was seen a few times. V usage is TRBV5-6 and J usage is TRBJ2-7, with 8 bases fitting TRBD2. Trimming removed 5 bases from V and 1 base from J; junction bases left unmatched: 11. CDR3 length: 16 amino acids. The germline V gene has CDR1 SGHDT and CDR2 YYEEEE. CDR3 bases: TGTGCCAGCAGTCCATTCCTAGCGGGCCTATCCTACGAGCAGTACTTC. Amino acids: CASSPFLAGLSYEQYF.